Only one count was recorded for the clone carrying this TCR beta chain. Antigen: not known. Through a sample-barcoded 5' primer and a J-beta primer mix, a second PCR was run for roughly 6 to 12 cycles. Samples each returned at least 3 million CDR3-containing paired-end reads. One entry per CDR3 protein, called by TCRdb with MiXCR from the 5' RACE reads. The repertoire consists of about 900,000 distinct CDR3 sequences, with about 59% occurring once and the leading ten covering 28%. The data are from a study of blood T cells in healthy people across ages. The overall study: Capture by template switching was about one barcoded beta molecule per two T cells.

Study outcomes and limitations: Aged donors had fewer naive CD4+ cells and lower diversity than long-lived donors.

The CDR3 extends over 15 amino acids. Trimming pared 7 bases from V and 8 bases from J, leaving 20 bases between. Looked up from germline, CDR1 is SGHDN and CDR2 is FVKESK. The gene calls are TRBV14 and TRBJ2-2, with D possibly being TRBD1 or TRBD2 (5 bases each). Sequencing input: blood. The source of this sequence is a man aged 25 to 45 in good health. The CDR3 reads CASTLDGASAGELFF. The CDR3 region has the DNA TGTGCCAGCACCCTCGACGGGGCCTCCGCGGGGGAGCTGTTTTTT.